A single sample gave rise to the 29 T cell receptor beta chains below, sequenced in a study of CD8 T cells in Susac syndrome. Random hexamers were used to reverse transcribe roughly 0.5 to 1 ug of RNA. Each CDR3 protein gets one entry after TCRdb re-called the immunoSEQ multiplex PCR reads with MiXCR. The profile shows 65,000 to 100,000 distinct CDR3 sequences, around 96% of them singletons. The sequenced sample consisted of CD8+ T cells from PBMCs. These TCRs come from a human donor with Susac syndrome.

The chain recombines TRBV4-3 with TRBJ2-5, with TRBD2 as a possible D gene (6 bases). Germline CDR1 and CDR2: LGHNA and YSLEER. Trimming removed 5 bases from V and 5 bases from J, with 15 bases in between. The CDR3 has 14 amino acids. CDR3 sequence: CASSKDGTAETQYF. CDR3 in DNA: TGCGCCAGCAGCAAGGACGGGACTGCGGAGACCCAGTACTTC.

DNA of the CDR3: TGTGCCACCAGTGATTCCGACAGGGACTCGGGGGAGCTGTTTTTT. It translates to CATSDSDRDSGELFF. This sequence joins TRBV24-1 and TRBJ2-2; maybe TRBD1 (7 bases). This CDR3 has 15 amino acids. Germline CDR1 and CDR2: KGHDR and SFDVKD. The ends were cut back, 2 bases at V and 8 bases at J, with 14 bases in the middle.

This clonotype was picked up one time. The chain is built from TRBV4-3 and TRBJ1-2, with 8 bases fitting TRBD1. The germline V gene encodes CDR1 LGHNA and CDR2 YSLEER. The CDR3 has 13 amino acids. Trimming removed 1 base from V and 8 bases from J; junction bases left unmatched: 3. CDR3 residues: CASSQGTGKGYTF. The DNA of the CDR3 is TGCGCCAGCAGCCAAGGGACAGGGAAAGGCTACACCTTC.

This clonotype appeared once. CDR3 bases: TGCAGTGCTAGCCCGTCCGACAGGGGCCAAGAGACCCAGTACTTC. Amino acids: CSASPSDRGQETQYF. The chain is built from TRBV20-1 and TRBJ2-5, with 8 bases aligning to TRBD1. V was pared by 3 bases and J by 1 base, with 7 bases of the junction left unmatched. Germline V gene data show CDR1 as DFQATT and CDR2 as SNEGSKA (reference sequence). The length of the CDR3 is 15 residues.

This sequence joins TRBV7-9 and TRBJ1-4; the D gene is possibly TRBD1 (6 bases). CDR1 SEHNR and CDR2 FQNEAQ come from the germline V gene (reference sequence). The V gene lost 4 bases and the J gene lost 5 bases, with 14 bases spanning the gap. This CDR3 has 15 residues. The CDR3 nucleotides are TGTGCCAGCAGCTCCACAGGGACGGCGAATGAAAAACTGTTTTTT. Its protein product is CASSSTGTANEKLFF.

V gene TRBV20-1 combines with J gene TRBJ2-1; no reliable D call. This CDR3 has 13 amino acids. The germline CDR1 and CDR2 sequences are DFQATT and SNEGSKA (reference sequence). V dropped 0 bases and J dropped 10 bases, with 13 bases sitting between them. The chain's CDR3 is CSAREASKREQFF. The CDR3 coding sequence is TGCAGTGCTAGAGAGGCCAGTAAGAGGGAGCAGTTCTTC.

This clonotype was recorded once. This sequence joins TRBV4-3 and TRBJ2-2; D not certain. The length of the CDR3 is 16 residues. Per the germline V gene, CDR1 is LGHNA and CDR2 is YSLEER. V dropped 4 bases and J dropped 2 bases, with 14 bases sitting between them. The CDR3 is CASSPLGSLNTGELFF. The CDR3 region has the DNA TGCGCCAGCAGCCCTCTTGGTAGCCTTAACACCGGGGAGCTGTTTTTT.

The chain links TRBV30 to TRBJ2-7; TRBD2 matches 12 bases. CDR1 GTSNPN and CDR2 SVGIG come from the germline V gene (reference sequence). This CDR3 has 14 amino acids. Trimming took 8 bases from V and 4 from J; bases not matched to a gene: 9. This CDR3 is CAGTPLAGGYEQYF. The CDR3 nucleotides are TGTGCCGGGACCCCACTAGCGGGAGGTTACGAGCAGTACTTC.

The chain carries TRBV6-2 or TRBV6-3 and TRBJ2-3, with D perhaps TRBD1 (5 bases). Trimming took off 2 bases at V and 10 bases at J, with 16 bases between the two ends. The CDR3 extends over 14 amino acids. Germline CDR1 and CDR2: MNHEY and SVGEGT. In nucleotides, the CDR3 is TGTGCCAGCAGTTACGACGCCTCAGGGTTAGCGCAGTATTTT. This gives the protein CASSYDASGLAQYF.

This sequence joins TRBV7-9 and TRBJ2-2; 7 nucleotides agree with TRBD1. The junction had 3 bases not matched to a gene; V was cut back by 6 bases and J by 2 bases. This CDR3 is built from 14 residues. CDR1 is SEHNR, CDR2 FQNEAQ, per germline (reference sequence). The CDR3 nucleotides are TGTGCCAGCAGAGGGACAGCAAACACCGGGGAGCTGTTTTTT. This gives the protein CASRGTANTGELFF.

J is TRBJ1-5 and V is TRBV4-3; D is unresolved. This CDR3 region has 13 residues. The ends were cut back, 1 base at V and 4 bases at J, with 5 bases in the middle. Germline V CDR1 and CDR2: LGHNA, YSLEER. The CDR3 reads CASSQVRNQPQHF. CDR3 DNA sequence: TGCGCCAGCAGCCAAGTTCGGAATCAGCCCCAGCATTTT.

This chain joins TRBV20-1 and TRBJ1-5; unclear D gene. Germline loops: CDR1 DFQATT, CDR2 SNEGSKA (reference sequence). The CDR3 is made up of 13 amino acids. The V end lost 3 bases, the J end lost 7 bases, and 13 bases lay between the germline ends. In nucleotides, the CDR3 is TGCAGTGCTAGCTCCGGGATGGGGCAGCCCCAGCATTTT. Translating it yields CSASSGMGQPQHF.

The rearrangement links TRBV3-1 to TRBJ2-5; 8 bases line up with TRBD2. After removal of 1 base from V and 3 bases from J, the junction contained 4 bases not matched to a gene. This CDR3 region has 15 residues. Germline-derived CDR1 and CDR2 are LGHDT and YNNKEL (reference sequence). The CDR3 loop is CASSQAAGGEETQYF. As DNA, the CDR3 is TGTGCCAGCAGCCAAGCGGCGGGGGGAGAAGAGACCCAGTACTTC.

This chain uses TRBV25-1 with TRBJ1-2; no definite D call. From germline, CDR1 is MGHDK and CDR2 SYGVNS. CDR3 size: 12 residues. Trimming stripped 7 bases from V and 8 bases from J, with 14 bases between. This CDR3 is CASTVGLEGYTF. In DNA, the CDR3 is TGTGCCAGCACGGTCGGGCTGGAGGGCTACACCTTC.

The chain couples TRBV6-2 or TRBV6-3 to TRBJ2-7; 7 nucleotides line up with TRBD1. Trimming at V came to 5 bases and at J to 7 bases, leaving 5 bases not matched to a gene. The germline V gene has CDR1 MNHEY and CDR2 SVGEGT. The CDR3 sequence is 12 residues long. CDR3 nucleotides: TGTGCCAGCAGTCCCGGACAGGTTGAGCAGTACGTC. This encodes CASSPGQVEQYV.

The CDR3 reads CSVVPAEDHYNEQFF. CDR3 DNA: TGCAGCGTTGTTCCAGCGGAAGACCACTACAATGAGCAGTTCTTC. The chain combines TRBV29-1 with TRBJ2-1, with D maybe TRBD2 (5 bases). This CDR3 contains 15 residues. V lost 4 bases to trimming and J lost 3 bases, with 16 bases between them. Germline V gene sequence: CDR1 SQVTM, CDR2 ANQGSEA.

The sample holds one count of this clonotype. The V call is TRBV24-1, the J call TRBJ2-1; maybe TRBD2 (5 bases). Trimming removed 5 bases at V and 8 bases at J, with 12 bases between. The CDR3 is made up of 13 amino acids. In germline, CDR1 is KGHDR, CDR2 SFDVKD. CDR3 nucleotides: TGTGCCACCAGTGGGCTAGCCGGCCATGAGCAGTTCTTC. It translates to CATSGLAGHEQFF.

This sequence joins TRBV6-2 or TRBV6-3 and TRBJ1-1; no clear D gene. The CDR3 contains 11 residues. The germline CDR1 and CDR2 sequences are MNHEY and SVGEGT. Trimming took off 2 bases at V and 8 bases at J, with 6 bases between the two ends. The CDR3: CASSYGREAFF. CDR3 sequence (DNA): TGTGCCAGCAGTTACGGCAGGGAAGCTTTCTTT.

This chain links TRBV14 with TRBJ1-1, with TRBD1 matching over 8 bases. Germline assignment: CDR1 SGHDN and CDR2 FVKESK. The ends lost 4 bases at V and 8 bases at J; junction bases unmatched: 12. This CDR3 contains 15 residues. The CDR3 DNA reads as TGTGCCAGCAGCCCTTCACCCGGACAGGGCTCCGAAGCTTTCTTT. This gives the protein CASSPSPGQGSEAFF.

This clonotype has a single count. The genes are TRBV6-5 and TRBJ2-3; possibly TRBD1 for D (5 bases). CDR3 length: 15 amino acids. The germline gives CDR1 MNHEY, CDR2 SVGAGI. V was pared by 0 bases and J by 2 bases, with 9 bases between. The CDR3 DNA reads TGTGCCAGCAGTTACTCCGACAGACCCACAGATACGCAGTATTTT. This codes for CASSYSDRPTDTQYF.

The rearrangement joins TRBV6-5 to TRBJ2-1; weak D call: TRBD2 (6 bases). CDR3 length: 15 amino acids. The germline V and J ends were trimmed by 6 bases and 5 bases, with 17 bases remaining between them. Germline V CDR1 and CDR2: MNHEY, SVGAGI. CDR3 DNA: TGTGCCAGCAGCGCCCTTCTAGCGAACAACAATGAGCAGTTCTTC. Translating it yields CASSALLANNNEQFF.

The chain links TRBV11-3 to TRBJ2-1; 8 positions match TRBD1. The CDR3 consists of 14 residues. V dropped 5 bases and J dropped 7; count of bases not matched to a gene: 7. Per the germline V gene, CDR1 is SGHNT and CDR2 is YENEEA. The CDR3 here is CASSLGQGVNEQFF. The CDR3 DNA is TGTGCCAGCAGCCTCGGACAGGGAGTTAATGAGCAGTTCTTC.

The gene calls are TRBV7-8 and TRBJ2-2; no clear D. Germline CDR1 reads SGHVS; CDR2 reads FQNEAQ. This CDR3 contains 16 residues. Trimming took off 4 bases at V and 1 base at J, with 13 bases between the two ends. For the CDR3, the DNA is TGTGCCAGCAGCTCCGTGGGGTCCGAGAACACCGGGGAGCTGTTTTTT. It is translated as CASSSVGSENTGELFF.

In its sample, this clonotype was seen once. The rearrangement uses TRBV2 and TRBJ1-1; D perhaps matches TRBD1 (5 bases). Trimming shortened V by 6 bases and J by 4 bases, and 9 bases separated the two germline ends. The CDR3 has 12 residues. Germline CDR1 is SNHLY and CDR2 is FYNNEI. The DNA for the CDR3 is TGTGCCAGCAGCGGGGGTTCCACTGAAGCTTTCTTT. Residues: CASSGGSTEAFF.

This clonotype was recorded once. The V gene is TRBV6-6, the J gene TRBJ2-2; no definite D call. CDR1 is MNHNY, CDR2 SVGAGI, per germline (reference sequence). This CDR3 contains 13 residues. V was shortened by 0 bases and J by 6 bases, with 5 bases between the two germline ends. The CDR3 reads CASSYSDPGELFF. For the CDR3, the DNA is TGTGCCAGCAGTTACTCCGATCCCGGGGAGCTGTTTTTT.

The genes are TRBV5-1 and TRBJ2-3; no clear D. This CDR3 is 14 amino acids long. Trimming stripped 4 bases from V and 3 bases from J, with 12 bases between. Germline lookup yields CDR1 SGHRS and CDR2 YFSETQ. The CDR3 reads CASSPVFGTDTQYF. The CDR3 DNA reads as TGCGCCAGCAGCCCGGTTTTTGGAACAGATACGCAGTATTTT.

The CDR3 sequence is CASSPSGSTYNEQFF. CDR3 bases: TGTGCCAGCAGTCCAAGCGGGAGTACCTACAATGAGCAGTTCTTC. This rearrangement joins TRBV25-1 to TRBJ2-1, with TRBD2 matching 8 bases. V lost 5 bases, J lost 2 bases, and 5 bases stayed unmatched. The CDR3 runs to 15 residues. Germline CDR1 reads MGHDK; CDR2 reads SYGVNS. Drawing the rest from reference TRBV25-1 and TRBJ2-1, the complete variable domain is EADIYQTPRYLVIGTGKKITLECSQTMGHDKMYWYQQDPGMELHLIHYSYGVNSTEKGDLSSESTVSRIRTEHFPLTLESARPSHTSQYLCASSPSGSTYNEQFFGPGTRLTVL.

The chain carries TRBV9 and TRBJ2-5, with D perhaps assigned TRBD1 or TRBD2 (5 bases each). This CDR3 has 16 amino acids. Germline assignment: CDR1 SGDLS and CDR2 YYNGEE. Trimming removed 2 bases at V and 3 bases at J, with 17 bases between. CDR3 sequence: CASSVPIGEMEETQYF. As DNA, the CDR3 is TGTGCCAGCAGCGTTCCAATAGGGGAGATGGAAGAGACCCAGTACTTC.

The rearrangement uses TRBV5-1 and TRBJ2-1; D is uncertain. V was clipped by 2 bases and J by 7 bases, with 10 bases between them. This CDR3 has 13 residues. Germline V gene data show CDR1 as SGHRS and CDR2 as YFSETQ. CDR3 in DNA: TGCGCCAGCAGCTTCACCCGGCCTAATGAGCAGTTCTTC. Protein product: CASSFTRPNEQFF.